The sequence of this T cell receptor beta chain was determined in a study of identical twins. The V gene's germline CDR1 is SEHNR and CDR2 FQNEAQ (reference sequence). The CDR3 is made up of 15 amino acids. Unmatched junction bases numbered 6, after V lost 3 bases and J lost 5 bases. Concerning this clonotype: The antigen remains unidentified.

Overall study results and limits: When twins shared out-of-frame alpha sequences, those sequences had excess low generation probability. These conclusions were based on statistical analysis (cross-sectional, not following the same donors). Beta clonotypes that were abundant in cord blood contained fewer insertions, a pattern absent from memory repertoires.

TCRdb called the 5' RACE reads again in MiXCR, with one record for every CDR3 protein. The table records 700,000 or so distinct CDR3 sequences, 8.6% of them present only once. This sample also belongs to another study, concerning yellow fever vaccine responses in identical twins.

The specimen was PBMCs. The V and J genes are TRBV7-9 and TRBJ2-5; 10 bases align to TRBD2. The TCR was taken from a woman in her late teens or twenties in good health. CDR3 amino acids: CASSFVPSGSETQYF. DNA of the CDR3: TGTGCCAGCAGCTTTGTCCCTAGCGGGAGTGAGACCCAGTACTTC.